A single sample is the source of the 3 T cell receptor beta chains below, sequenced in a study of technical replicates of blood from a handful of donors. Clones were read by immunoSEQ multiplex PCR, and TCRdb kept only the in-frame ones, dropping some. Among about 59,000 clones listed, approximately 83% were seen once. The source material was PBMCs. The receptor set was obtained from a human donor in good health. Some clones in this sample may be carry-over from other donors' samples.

The CDR3 loop is CASSQDAGGADIQYF. CDR3 DNA sequence: TGTGCCAGCAGCCAAGACGCCGGGGGGGCAGACATTCAGTACTTC. V usage is TRBV4-2 and J usage is TRBJ2-4; the match to TRBD2 covers 8 bases. J lost 8 bases, V lost 0 bases, and 6 bases had no gene match. The CDR3 contains 15 residues. CDR1 and CDR2 from the germline V gene are LGHNA and YNFKEQ.

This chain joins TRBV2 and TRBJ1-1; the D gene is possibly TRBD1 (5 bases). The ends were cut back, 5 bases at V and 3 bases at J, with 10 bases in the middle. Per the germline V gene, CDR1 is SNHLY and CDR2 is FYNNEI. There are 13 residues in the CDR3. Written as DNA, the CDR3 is TGTGCCAGCAGTAAGACAGAGCACACTGAAGCTTTCTTT. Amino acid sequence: CASSKTEHTEAFF.

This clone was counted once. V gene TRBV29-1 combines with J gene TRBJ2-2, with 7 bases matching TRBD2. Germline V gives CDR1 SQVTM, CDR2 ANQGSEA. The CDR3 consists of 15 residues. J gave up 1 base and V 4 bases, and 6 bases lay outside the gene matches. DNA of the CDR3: TGCAGCGTTGTGAGTGGGAGGGGGAACACCGGGGAGCTGTTTTTT. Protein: CSVVSGRGNTGELFF.